Presented here are 18 T cell receptor beta chains from one specimen sequenced in a study of cytomegalovirus exposure and HLA in healthy donors. PCR amplification relied on 60 Vbeta primers (plus 13 Jbeta primers). Profiling relied on immunoSEQ multiplex PCR, and the TCRdb table lists in-frame clones only, not all of them. The sample's table shows 85,000 or so clones. What was sequenced was PBMCs. These receptors were collected from a woman aged 25 to 39 in good health and CMV-seronegative.

The CDR3 region has the DNA TGTGCCTGGAGTACGGGACTAGCGGGCCCCGGGGAGCTGTTTTTT. It translates to CAWSTGLAGPGELFF. This chain uses TRBV30 with TRBJ2-2; 12 nucleotides agree with TRBD2. Germline V gene sequence: CDR1 GTSNPN, CDR2 SVGIG (reference sequence). Germline trimming cut 2 bases from V and 6 bases from J; bases unmatched to any gene: 4. The CDR3 extends over 15 amino acids.

The chain recombines TRBV28 with TRBJ2-7; 9 nucleotides align to TRBD1. Trimming cost V 6 bases and J 3 bases; bases outside gene matches: 9. Germline loops: CDR1 MDHEN, CDR2 SYDVKM. CDR3 length: 15 amino acids. CDR3 loop: CASSRWTGAHYEQYF. DNA of the CDR3: TGTGCCAGCAGCCGCTGGACAGGGGCTCACTACGAGCAGTACTTC.

The chain couples TRBV18 to TRBJ1-4, with D tentatively TRBD1 (5 bases). This CDR3 spans 17 amino acids. Germline V gene sequence: CDR1 KGHSH, CDR2 LQKENI. Trimming stripped 2 bases from V and 0 bases from J, with 13 bases between. CDR3 sequence (DNA): TGTGCCAGCTCACCAGTGCGGGGGAGTGCAACTAATGAAAAACTGTTTTTT. Translated, it gives CASSPVRGSATNEKLFF.

V and J are TRBV18 and TRBJ1-1; TRBD1 agrees at 7 bases. Germline values: CDR1 KGHSH, CDR2 LQKENI. CDR3 length: 16 amino acids. With V trimmed by 8 bases and J by 0 bases, 12 bases remained unmatched. The CDR3 reads CASAYGTATMNTEAFF. In DNA form, the CDR3 reads TGTGCCAGCGCATACGGGACAGCAACTATGAACACTGAAGCTTTCTTT.

The J gene is TRBJ1-2, the V gene TRBV30; 9 positions match TRBD1. The J segment lost 8 bases and the V segment lost 3 bases, leaving 4 bases of the junction unmatched. CDR3 length equals 12 residues. Looked up from germline, CDR1 is GTSNPN and CDR2 is SVGIG (reference sequence). The CDR3 here is CAWRTGGWGYTF. The CDR3 DNA is TGTGCCTGGAGAACAGGGGGCTGGGGCTACACCTTC.

The rearrangement uses TRBV20-1 and TRBJ1-5; unclear D gene. The CDR3 length is 11 residues. V lost 2 bases to trimming and J lost 4 bases, with 3 bases between them. Germline V gene lookup returns CDR1 DFQATT and CDR2 SNEGSKA (reference sequence). The CDR3 here is CSARPNQPQHF. DNA for the CDR3: TGCAGTGCTAGACCTAATCAGCCCCAGCATTTT.

The rearrangement uses TRBV6-9 and TRBJ2-3; 12 nucleotides agree with TRBD1. Germline values: CDR1 MNHGY, CDR2 SVAAGI. The V gene end was trimmed by 4 bases and the J gene end by 4 bases; junction bases not matched to a gene: 3. The CDR3 sequence is 15 residues long. CDR3 in DNA: TGTGCCAGCAGTTCGGGACAGGGGGCGCCAGATACGCAGTATTTT. It specifies CASSSGQGAPDTQYF.

The chain has TRBV30 and TRBJ2-1, with TRBD2 identical over 10 bases. Trimming at V came to 3 bases and at J to 5 bases, leaving 10 bases not matched to a gene. This CDR3 is 16 amino acids long. The V gene's germline CDR1 is GTSNPN and CDR2 SVGIG (reference sequence). The CDR3 region is CAWRGRTSGSDNEQFF. DNA of the CDR3: TGTGCCTGGAGGGGCCGGACTAGCGGTTCCGACAATGAGCAGTTCTTC. Based on the CDR3 plus reference TRBV30 and TRBJ2-1, the full variable domain is SQTIHQWPATLVQPVGSPLSLECTVEGTSNPNLYWYRQAAGRGLQLLFYSVGIGQISSEVPQNLSASRPQDRQFILSSKKLLLSDSGFYLCAWRGRTSGSDNEQFFGPGTRLTVL.

The chain carries TRBV6-1 and TRBJ1-5, with unresolved D. The CDR3 runs to 16 residues. The V gene's germline CDR1 is MNHNS and CDR2 SASEGT. V dropped 2 bases and J dropped 0 bases, with 11 bases sitting between them. CDR3: CASSEPAGYSNQPQHF. DNA of the CDR3: TGTGCCAGCAGTGAACCGGCAGGCTATAGCAATCAGCCCCAGCATTTT.

This chain links TRBV6-6 with TRBJ1-1; 12 nucleotides agree with TRBD1. V trimming: 6 bases; J trimming: 1 base; junction bases outside the gene matches: 3. Germline V gene lookup returns CDR1 MNHNY and CDR2 SVGAGI (reference sequence). The CDR3 is 15 residues long. The CDR3 spells CASRGTGGSNTEAFF. CDR3 DNA: TGTGCCAGCAGGGGGACAGGGGGCTCGAACACTGAAGCTTTCTTT.

As for this clone: One junction end does not reproduce the germline sequence, and a read error may be involved. This chain joins TRBV30 and TRBJ2-1; TRBD2 matches at 7 bases. The CDR3 has 14 residues. Germline CDR1 reads GTSNPN; CDR2 reads SVGIG (reference sequence). The CDR3 loop reads CAWTSGSSDNEQFF. CDR3 bases: TGTGCCTGGACTAGCGGAAGCTCCGACAATGAGCAGTTCTTC.

The DNA of the CDR3 is TGTGCCAGCAGTGAAGCCATGGCAGATGAGGACTACACCTTC. Translation: CASSEAMADEDYTF. This sequence joins TRBV6-1 and TRBJ1-2; D remains unclear. Trimming pared 0 bases from V and 10 bases from J, leaving 15 bases between. Looked up from germline, CDR1 is MNHNS and CDR2 is SASEGT. The CDR3 is 14 residues long.

The rearrangement links TRBV5-1 to TRBJ2-7, with 7 bases fitting TRBD2. V trimming: 5 bases; J trimming: 3 bases; junction bases outside the gene matches: 5. The CDR3 totals 13 residues. Per germline, CDR1 SGHRS and CDR2 YFSETQ. The chain's CDR3 is CASRAGVVYEQYF. The CDR3 nucleotides are TGCGCCAGCAGGGCGGGAGTGGTCTACGAGCAGTACTTC. The full variable domain, its missing parts supplied by reference TRBV5-1 and TRBJ2-7, is KAGVTQTPRYLIKTRGQQVTLSCSPISGHRSVSWYQQTPGQGLQFLFEYFSETQRNKGNFPGRFSGRQFSNSRSEMNVSTLELGDSALYLCASRAGVVYEQYFGPGTRLTVT.

The chain employs TRBV19 and TRBJ1-1, with D perhaps matching TRBD1 (6 bases). The CDR3 totals 13 residues. Germline V gene lookup returns CDR1 LNHDA and CDR2 SQIVND (reference sequence). The V end lost 6 bases, the J end lost 8 bases, and 16 bases lay between the germline ends. CDR3 sequence (DNA): TGTGCCAGTAGCCCAGGAATGGGGACAGAAGCTTTCTTT. Translation: CASSPGMGTEAFF.

The chain has TRBV27 and TRBJ2-5, with a possible D match to TRBD1 (7 bases). CDR1 is MNHEY, CDR2 SMNVEV, per germline (reference sequence). The CDR3 extends over 13 amino acids. V was pared by 10 bases and J by 0 bases, with 12 bases between. CDR3 sequence (DNA): TGTGCCACCAGGGGGGCGAACCAAGAGACCCAGTACTTC. The encoded protein is CATRGANQETQYF.

This chain joins TRBV7-9 and TRBJ1-2; a possible D gene is TRBD1 (6 bases). The germline V gene has CDR1 SEHNR and CDR2 FQNEAQ (reference sequence). V was trimmed by 1 base and J by 4 bases, leaving 16 bases between them. The CDR3 length is 16 residues. The CDR3 reads CASSLGQGYTSYGYTF. The CDR3 bases are TGTGCCAGCAGCTTAGGCCAGGGGTACACCAGCTATGGCTACACCTTC.

V usage is TRBV5-4 and J usage is TRBJ1-1; TRBD1 might be the D (6 bases). Germline assignment: CDR1 SGHNT and CDR2 YYREEE (reference sequence). Trimming removed 0 bases at V and 0 bases at J, with 12 bases between. The CDR3 has 16 amino acids. The CDR3 nucleotides read TGTGCCAGCAGCTTGGGTGCTGGACAGATGAACACTGAAGCTTTCTTT. Translating gives CASSLGAGQMNTEAFF.

This sequence joins TRBV11-2 and TRBJ2-5; 11 bases match TRBD2. The CDR3 is made up of 16 amino acids. After removal of 1 base from V and 3 bases from J, the junction contained 4 bases not matched to a gene. Germline CDR1 and CDR2: SGHAT and FQNNGV. This CDR3 is CASSLGLAGGKETQYF. CDR3 coding DNA: TGTGCCAGCAGCTTAGGGCTAGCGGGAGGTAAAGAGACCCAGTACTTC.